This TCR beta chain was observed in a study of Ad26.COV2.S vaccination and SARS-CoV-2 variants. About the study: The donor was enrolled in the Ad26.COV2.S arm of the COV1001 trial. Participants got Ad26.COV2.S intramuscularly, once or twice 56 days apart.

Indicated treatment: over 15 received Ad26.COV2.S at low or high dose, single or two shots; about 5 received placebo; per-sample allocation not given. Vaccine and placebo recipients were sampled on day 63 after the first injection. Generated by immunoSEQ multiplex PCR, the TCRdb table keeps only in-frame clones and is missing some. The profile shows 350,000 to 500,000 clones, over 75% of them singletons. The TCR was taken from a person aged 18-60 years who received the Ad26.COV2.S COVID-19 vaccine or a placebo. Sequenced here: peripheral blood, sampled in a trial of Ad26.COV2.S vaccine versus placebo.

CDR3 amino acids: CASSDSPGVDEQYF. Written as DNA, the CDR3 is TGTGCCAGCAGTGACAGCCCGGGGGTGGACGAGCAGTACTTC. The genes are TRBV6-4 and TRBJ2-7; weak D call: TRBD2 (6 bases). CDR3 length: 14 amino acids. Trimming removed 2 bases at V and 5 bases at J, with 13 bases between. Germline CDR1 is MRHNA and CDR2 is SNTAGT.